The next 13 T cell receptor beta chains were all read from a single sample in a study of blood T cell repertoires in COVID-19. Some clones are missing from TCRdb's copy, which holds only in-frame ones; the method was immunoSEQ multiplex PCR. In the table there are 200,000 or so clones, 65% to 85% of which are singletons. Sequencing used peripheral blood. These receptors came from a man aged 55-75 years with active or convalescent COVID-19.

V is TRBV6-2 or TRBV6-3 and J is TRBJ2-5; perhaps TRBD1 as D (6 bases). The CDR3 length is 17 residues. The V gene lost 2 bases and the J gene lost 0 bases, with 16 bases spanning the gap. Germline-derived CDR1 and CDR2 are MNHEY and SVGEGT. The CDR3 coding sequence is TGTGCCAGCAGTTACCCGCAGGCAGGGGCGTACCAAGAGACCCAGTACTTC. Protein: CASSYPQAGAYQETQYF.

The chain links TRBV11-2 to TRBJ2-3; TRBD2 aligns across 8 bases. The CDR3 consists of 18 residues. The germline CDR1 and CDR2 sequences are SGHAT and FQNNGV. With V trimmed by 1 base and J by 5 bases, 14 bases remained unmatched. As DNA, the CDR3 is TGTGCCAGCAGCTTAGCGGTGGGGACACAGGCGGGAGGAGATACGCAGTATTTT. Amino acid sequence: CASSLAVGTQAGGDTQYF. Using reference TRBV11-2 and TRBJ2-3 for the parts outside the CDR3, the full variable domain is EAGVAQSPRYKIIEKRQSVAFWCNPISGHATLYWYQQILGQGPKLLIQFQNNGVVDDSQLPKDRFSAERLKGVDSTLKIQPAKLEDSAVYLCASSLAVGTQAGGDTQYFGPGTRLTVL.

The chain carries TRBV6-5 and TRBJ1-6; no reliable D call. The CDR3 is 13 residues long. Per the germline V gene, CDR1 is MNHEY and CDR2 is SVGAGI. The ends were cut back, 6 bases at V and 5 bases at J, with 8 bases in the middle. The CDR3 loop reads CASRRGNNSPLHF. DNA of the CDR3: TGTGCCAGCAGGAGAGGAAATAATTCACCCCTCCACTTT.

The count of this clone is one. The CDR3 DNA is TGTGCCACCAGTGACTTGACTAGGGGGAGCACCGGGGAGCTGTTTTTT. Its protein is CATSDLTRGSTGELFF. V gene TRBV24-1 combines with J gene TRBJ2-2; possibly TRBD1 or TRBD2 for D (6 bases each). This CDR3 spans 16 amino acids. The ends were cut back, 4 bases at V and 4 bases at J, with 15 bases in the middle. Germline V lookup: CDR1 KGHDR, CDR2 SFDVKD.

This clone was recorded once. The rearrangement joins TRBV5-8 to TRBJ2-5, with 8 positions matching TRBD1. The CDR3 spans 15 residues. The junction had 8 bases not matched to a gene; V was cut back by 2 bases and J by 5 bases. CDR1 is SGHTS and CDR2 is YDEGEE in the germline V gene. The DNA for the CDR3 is TGTGCCAGCAGCTTCGGGCAGGGGGCATGGGAGACCCAGTACTTC. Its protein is CASSFGQGAWETQYF.

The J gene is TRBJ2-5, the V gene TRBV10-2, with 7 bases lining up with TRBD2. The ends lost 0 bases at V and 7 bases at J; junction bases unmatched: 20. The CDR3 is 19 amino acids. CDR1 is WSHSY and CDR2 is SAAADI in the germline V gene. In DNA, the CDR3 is TGCGCCAGCAGTGAGTCGGGAGCTTCCGGACTAGGGGTCAGGAGGACCCAGTACTTC. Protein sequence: CASSESGASGLGVRRTQYF.

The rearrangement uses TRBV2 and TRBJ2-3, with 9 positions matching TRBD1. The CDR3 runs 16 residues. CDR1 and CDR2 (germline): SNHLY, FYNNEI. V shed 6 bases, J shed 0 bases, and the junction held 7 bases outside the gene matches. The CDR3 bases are TGTGCCAGCAGCCCTGGGACAGGGTATAGCACAGATACGCAGTATTTT. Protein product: CASSPGTGYSTDTQYF.

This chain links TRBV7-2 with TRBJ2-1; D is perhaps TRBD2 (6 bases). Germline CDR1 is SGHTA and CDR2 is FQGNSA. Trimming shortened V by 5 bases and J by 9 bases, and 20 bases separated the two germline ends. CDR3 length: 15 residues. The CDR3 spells CASSPSRIAASEQFF. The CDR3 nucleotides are TGTGCCAGCAGCCCCTCCCGAATAGCGGCCAGTGAGCAGTTCTTC.

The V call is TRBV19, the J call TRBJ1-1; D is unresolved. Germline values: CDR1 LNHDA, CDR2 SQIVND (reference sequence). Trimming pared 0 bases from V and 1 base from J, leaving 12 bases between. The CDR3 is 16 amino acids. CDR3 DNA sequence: TGTGCCAGTAGTATAGATTCGGTTTGGAGGAACACTGAAGCTTTCTTT. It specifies CASSIDSVWRNTEAFF. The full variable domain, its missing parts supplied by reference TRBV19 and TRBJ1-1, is DGGITQSPKYLFRKEGQNVTLSCEQNLNHDAMYWYRQDPGQGLRLIYYSQIVNDFQKGDIAEGYSVSREKKESFPLTVTSAQKNPTAFYLCASSIDSVWRNTEAFFGQGTRLTVV.

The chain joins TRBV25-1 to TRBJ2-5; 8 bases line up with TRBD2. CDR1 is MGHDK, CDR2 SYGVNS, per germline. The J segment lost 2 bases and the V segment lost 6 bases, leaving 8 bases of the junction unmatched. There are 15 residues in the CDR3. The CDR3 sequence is CASSLLGGRQETQYF. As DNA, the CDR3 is TGTGCCAGCAGCCTACTGGGCGGGAGGCAAGAGACCCAGTACTTC.

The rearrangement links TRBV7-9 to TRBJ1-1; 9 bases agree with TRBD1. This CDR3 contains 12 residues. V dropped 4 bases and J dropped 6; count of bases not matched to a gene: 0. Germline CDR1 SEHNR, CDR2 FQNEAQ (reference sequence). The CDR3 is CASSWDRAEAFF. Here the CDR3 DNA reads TGTGCCAGCAGCTGGGACAGGGCTGAAGCTTTCTTT.

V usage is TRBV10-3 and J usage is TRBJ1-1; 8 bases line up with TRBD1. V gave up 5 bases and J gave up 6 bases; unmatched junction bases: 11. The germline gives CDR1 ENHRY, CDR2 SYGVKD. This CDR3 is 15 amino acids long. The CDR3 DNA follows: TGTGCCATCAGTAAGACAGGGGAGGGTGCCGCTGAAGCTTTCTTT. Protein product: CAISKTGEGAAEAFF.

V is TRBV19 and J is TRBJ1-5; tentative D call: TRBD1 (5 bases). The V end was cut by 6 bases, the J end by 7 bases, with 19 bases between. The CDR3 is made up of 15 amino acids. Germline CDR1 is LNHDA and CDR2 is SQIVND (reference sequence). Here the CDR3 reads CASSRTGGRGQPQHF. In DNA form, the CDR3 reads TGTGCCAGTAGCCGTACAGGCGGGAGAGGGCAGCCCCAGCATTTT.